This T cell receptor beta chain is from a study of blood T cell repertoires in COVID-19. Overall study: Samples of COVID-19 (acute and convalescent) were obtained from the United States, Italy and Spain. T cells, B-cell-depleted T cells, or PBMCs supplied cDNA or gDNA.

Cohorts were assigned according to the clinical history that participants reported. In the authors' workflow: How many nucleated cells were present was estimated from reference gene primer amplification. TCRdb keeps only in-frame clones here, not all; method: immunoSEQ multiplex PCR. The DNA gave D and trimming, while V, J and clone size come from that table. The table has about 310,000 clones, approximately 83% seen once. Germline-derived CDR1 and CDR2 are SGHAT and FQNNGV. The CDR3 sequence is 18 residues long. J was trimmed by 1 base and V by 4 bases; bases with no gene match: 13. The sequence was obtained from a man aged 25-45 years who had recovered from COVID-19. The chain has TRBV11-2 and TRBJ1-3; 7 bases match TRBD1. Sequencing input: PBMCs or T cells enriched from blood (not recorded which). The DNA of the CDR3 is TGTGCCAGCAGCTCACCCCTACAGGGGCCGTTATCTGGAAACACCATATATTTT. It specifies CASSSPLQGPLSGNTIYF.